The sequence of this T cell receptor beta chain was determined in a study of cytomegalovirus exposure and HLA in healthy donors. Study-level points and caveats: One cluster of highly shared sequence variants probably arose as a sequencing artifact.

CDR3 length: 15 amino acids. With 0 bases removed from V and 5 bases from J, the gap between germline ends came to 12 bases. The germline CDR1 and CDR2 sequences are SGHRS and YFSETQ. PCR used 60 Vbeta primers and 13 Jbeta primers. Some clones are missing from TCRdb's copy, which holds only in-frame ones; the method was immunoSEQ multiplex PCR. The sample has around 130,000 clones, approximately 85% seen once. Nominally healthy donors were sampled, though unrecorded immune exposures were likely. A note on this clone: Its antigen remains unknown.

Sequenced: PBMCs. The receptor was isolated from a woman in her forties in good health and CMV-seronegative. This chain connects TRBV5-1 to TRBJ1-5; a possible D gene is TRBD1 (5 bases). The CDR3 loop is CASSLAGGWDQPQHF. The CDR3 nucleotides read TGCGCCAGCAGCTTGGCGGGGGGTTGGGATCAGCCCCAGCATTTT.